This T cell receptor beta chain comes out of a study of blood T cell repertoires in COVID-19. Study background: Cohort 3 donors counted as recovered after two negative PCRs, clearance, or resolved symptoms. Some COVID-19 samples were acute and others convalescent; all came from the United States, Italy and Spain.

Participant ages covered about 18 to 100 years across about two dozen US areas. The method was immunoSEQ multiplex PCR; TCRdb's version includes in-frame clones alone and lacks a portion of them. This table has about 360,000 clones, around 87% appearing once. The sequence was obtained from a man aged 35 to 55 in a cohort exposed to, infected with or recovered from COVID-19 (not recorded which). The sequenced sample consisted of PBMCs or T cells enriched from blood (not recorded which).

DNA of the CDR3: TGTGCCAGTAGCGTCCTAGCGGGAGGTCAAGAGACCCAGTACTTC. Translated: CASSVLAGGQETQYF. The rearrangement uses TRBV19 and TRBJ2-5; 11 bases fit TRBD2. Germline V CDR1 and CDR2: LNHDA, SQIVND (reference sequence). The length of the CDR3 is 15 residues. Trimming removed 6 bases from V and 2 bases from J; junction bases left unmatched: 5. Full variable domain (remainder filled in from reference TRBV19 and TRBJ2-5): DGGITQSPKYLFRKEGQNVTLSCEQNLNHDAMYWYRQDPGQGLRLIYYSQIVNDFQKGDIAEGYSVSREKKESFPLTVTSAQKNPTAFYLCASSVLAGGQETQYFGPGTRLLVL.